Following are 8 T cell receptor beta chains from one sample sequenced in a study of shared clonotypes between healthy human individuals. Libraries were prepared by immunoSEQ multiplex PCR; TCRdb keeps only in-frame clonotypes and omits some of them. The sample lists hundreds of thousands of clones, around three quarters occurring once. The specimen was PBMCs. The receptors here all came from a woman aged 35 to 49 in good health. Some clones in this sample may be carry-over from other donors' samples.

V and J are TRBV5-3 and TRBJ1-5; D not certain. TRBV5-3 is annotated as an ORF whose role is uncertain. CDR3 length: 13 residues. Trimming shortened V by 2 bases and J by 6 bases, and 9 bases separated the two germline ends. CDR3 DNA: TGTGCCAGAAGCTTCTTATTAGCTCAGCCCCAGCATTTT. Residues: CARSFLLAQPQHF.

The rearrangement links TRBV7-9 to TRBJ2-7; 8 bases line up with TRBD2. This CDR3 has 14 amino acids. Germline V gene data show CDR1 as SEHNR and CDR2 as FQNEAQ (reference sequence). V was clipped by 5 bases and J by 0 bases; unmatched bases: 3. The DNA for the CDR3 is TGTGCCAGCAGCCGGGGGGGTTCCTCCTACGAGCAGTACTTC. Translation gives CASSRGGSSYEQYF.

This chain links TRBV28 with TRBJ2-5; 8 positions agree with TRBD1. The CDR3 has 17 residues. V lost 6 bases and J lost 1; bases outside the gene matches: 13. Germline V gene lookup returns CDR1 MDHEN and CDR2 SYDVKM. Here the CDR3 reads CASSLNELQGAQETQYF. In DNA form, the CDR3 reads TGTGCCAGCAGCTTAAACGAGCTCCAGGGGGCCCAAGAGACCCAGTACTTC.

This clone came up a few times. This chain connects TRBV4-2 to TRBJ2-1; 9 bases fit TRBD2. The germline gives CDR1 LGHNA, CDR2 YNFKEQ. The ends lost 2 bases at V and 6 bases at J; junction bases unmatched: 2. The CDR3 has 14 amino acids. The CDR3 DNA reads as TGTGCCAGCAGCCAATTACTAGCGGGCAATGAGCAGTTCTTC. It specifies CASSQLLAGNEQFF.

In regard to this clone: Other DNA sequences of this sample code for an identical CDR3. The CDR3 is CASSLKGGDTEAFF. In DNA form, the CDR3 reads TGTGCCAGCAGCTTGAAAGGGGGAGACACTGAAGCTTTCTTT. V usage is TRBV5-4 and J usage is TRBJ1-1, with D maybe TRBD1 (6 bases). Trimming took 1 base from V and 3 from J, leaving 10 bases between them. This CDR3 comprises 14 residues. Germline assignment: CDR1 SGHNT and CDR2 YYREEE (reference sequence).

The chain couples TRBV7-2 to TRBJ1-2, with D hard to call. Trimming stripped 5 bases from V and 4 bases from J, with 14 bases between. CDR3 length equals 14 residues. Germline V gene sequence: CDR1 SGHTA, CDR2 FQGNSA. For the CDR3, the DNA is TGTGCCAGCAGCCCTCGTCGGGGTTCCTATGGCTACACCTTC. Its translation: CASSPRRGSYGYTF.

The CDR3 sequence: CASSESGRGQETQYF. In DNA form, the CDR3 reads TGTGCCAGCAGTGAAAGCGGGAGAGGCCAAGAGACCCAGTACTTC. This sequence joins TRBV2 and TRBJ2-5, with TRBD2 matching 8 bases. The V gene end was trimmed by 2 bases and the J gene end by 1 base; junction bases not matched to a gene: 3. In germline, CDR1 is SNHLY, CDR2 FYNNEI. This CDR3 is 15 amino acids long. The full variable domain, its missing parts supplied by reference TRBV2 and TRBJ2-5, is EPEVTQTPSHQVTQMGQEVILRCVPISNHLYFYWYRQILGQKVEFLVSFYNNEISEKSEIFDDQFSVERPDGSNFTLKIRSTKLEDSAMYFCASSESGRGQETQYFGPGTRLLVL.

This clone was seen ten or more times. This sequence joins TRBV7-9 and TRBJ1-1; D remains unclear. Trimming left V 2 bases short and J 0 bases short, with 7 bases between. The CDR3 is 14 amino acids. The germline gives CDR1 SEHNR, CDR2 FQNEAQ (reference sequence). The CDR3: CASSLQTVNTEAFF. The CDR3 coding sequence is TGTGCCAGCAGCTTACAGACCGTGAACACTGAAGCTTTCTTT.